This T cell receptor beta chain was recorded in a study of CD4 T cells in relation to SARS-CoV-2 and coronaviruses. For the study at large: After 10 days of antigen culture, PBMC TCR beta CDR3s were sequenced. The study's findings and limits: The cross-reactivity analysis covered only spike protein, not other viral proteins.

A remark on this clone: Its specificity is unknown.

Sorted naive or memory CD4+ cells met CEF peptides for approximately nine days. CDR3 size: 16 residues. V shed 6 bases, J shed 4 bases, and the junction held 8 bases outside the gene matches. Germline loops: CDR1 SEHNR, CDR2 FQNEAQ (reference sequence). Profiling relied on immunoSEQ multiplex PCR, and the TCRdb table lists in-frame clones only, not all of them. The table includes about 36,000 clones, more than 65% detected once. Specimen: memory CD4+ T cells from PBMCs, cultured in vitro. The receptor was derived from an adult with COVID-19. The chain carries TRBV7-9 and TRBJ2-2; 10 bases are a match to TRBD2. CDR3 loop: CASSGTSATSTGELFF. Written as DNA, the CDR3 is TGTGCCAGCAGTGGGACTAGCGCGACGTCCACCGGGGAGCTGTTTTTT. Full variable domain (rest looked up from reference TRBV7-9 and TRBJ2-2): DTGVSQNPRHKITKRGQNVTFRCDPISEHNRLYWYRQTLGQGPEFLTYFQNEAQLEKSRLLSDRFSAERPKGSFSTLEIQRTEQGDSAMYLCASSGTSATSTGELFFGEGSRLTVL.